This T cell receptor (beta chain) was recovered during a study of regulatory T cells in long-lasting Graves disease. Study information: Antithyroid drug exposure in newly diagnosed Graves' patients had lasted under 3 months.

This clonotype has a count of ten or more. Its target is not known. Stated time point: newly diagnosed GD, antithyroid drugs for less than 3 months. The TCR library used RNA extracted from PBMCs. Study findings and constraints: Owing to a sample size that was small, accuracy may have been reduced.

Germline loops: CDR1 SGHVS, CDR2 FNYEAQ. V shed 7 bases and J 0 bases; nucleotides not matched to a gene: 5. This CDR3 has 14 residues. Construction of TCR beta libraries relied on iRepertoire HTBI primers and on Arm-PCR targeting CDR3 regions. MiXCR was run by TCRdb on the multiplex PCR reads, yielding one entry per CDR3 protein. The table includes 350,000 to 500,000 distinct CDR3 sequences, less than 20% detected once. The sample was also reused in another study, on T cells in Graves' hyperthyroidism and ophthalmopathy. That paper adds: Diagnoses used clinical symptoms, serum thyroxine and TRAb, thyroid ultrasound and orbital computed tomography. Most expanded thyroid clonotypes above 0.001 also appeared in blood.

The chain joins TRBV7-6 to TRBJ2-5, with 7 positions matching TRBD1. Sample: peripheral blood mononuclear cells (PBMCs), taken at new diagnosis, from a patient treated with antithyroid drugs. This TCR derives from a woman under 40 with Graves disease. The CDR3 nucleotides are TGTGCCAGCACCTCGGGACAGCACCAAGAGACCCAGTACTTC. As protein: CASTSGQHQETQYF.